This TCR beta chain was sequenced during a study of blood T cell repertoires in COVID-19. In the study overall: Sites across the United States, Italy and Spain contributed samples from acute and convalescent COVID-19. PBMCs, B-cell-depleted T cells, or T cells provided the cDNA or gDNA that made up the material.

As processed by the authors: Amplification from reference gene primers served as the basis for estimated nucleated cell counts. The method was immunoSEQ multiplex PCR; TCRdb's version includes in-frame clones alone and lacks a portion of them. Clone size and V and J calls were adopted from that table, with D and trimming inferred from the DNA. Of under 300,000 clones detected, roughly four fifths appear once; the ten largest clones hold around 3.6%. Study members were between about 18 and 100 years old and lived in 24 US regions. Per the germline V gene, CDR1 is MNHEY and CDR2 is SMNVEV (reference sequence). The length of the CDR3 is 17 residues. The trim removed 3 bases at V and 4 bases at J, leaving 9 bases unmatched.

The chain links TRBV27 to TRBJ2-3; TRBD2 agrees at 11 bases. The sequence derives from a man aged 45-65 years who had recovered from COVID-19. Source material: PBMCs or T cells enriched from blood (not recorded which). The CDR3 region is CASSFETSGIGPDTQYF. CDR3 nucleotide sequence: TGTGCCAGCAGTTTCGAGACTAGCGGGATCGGGCCAGATACGCAGTATTTT.